This record concerns one T cell receptor beta chain sequence. This clonotype was detected a few times. Its cognate antigen has yet to be identified. No base quality information exists; no much larger clone differs at one position. Libraries were made using 5' RACE. Sequenced on an Illumina HiSeq 2000. A universal primer binding site was added through template switching, and the final cDNA carried a unique molecular identifier so that TCR cDNA molecules could be counted accurately. Specific primers in the conserved constant-segment region were used to synthesize first-strand cDNA for the TCR alpha and beta chains. Each cDNA library was double barcoded, with a SMART-Mk sample barcode plus Illumina barcodes, to control for contamination. Two successive PCR steps introduced TruSeq adapter sequences along with Illumina sample barcodes. TCR alpha and beta cDNA libraries were sequenced on the Illumina HiSeq platform with custom primers. Per the authors' processing: Unique molecular identifiers were extracted from raw reads with MiGEC, and CDR3 positions were determined with MiXCR. Recombination models were inferred per individual with the repgenHMM and IGoR tools using an EM algorithm. Shared clonotype analysis was performed with the tcR package in R, normalizing sharing by the product of cloneset sizes. To study raw recombination without the effects of thymic and clonal selection, out-of-frame nonproductive sequences were analyzed. TCRdb reprocessed the public reads (quality trimming at Q25 with fastp, clone calling with MiXCR) and kept in-frame beta chains. Each record represents a unique CDR3 protein, reported with the most common genes and DNA among its rows. TCRdb's processing, not the authors' own work, is the source of the V and J calls. In all, the sample holds 400,000 to 600,000 distinct CDR3 sequences, and more than 20% of those were seen once. The ten top clones hold 0.4% to 0.6% of the sample.

This record comes from a study of identical twins (dated by TCRdb to the mid-2010s). Looking at the study overall: TCR alpha and beta repertoires from monozygotic twins, unrelated adults of various ages and cord blood were deep-sequenced to test whether fetal clonotypes persist. Replicate twin experiments were performed at different times using different library preparation protocols to rule out contamination.

The paper's findings and limits, for the study overall: Abundant cord blood beta clonotypes had fewer insertions, young adult naive repertoires showed a similar but weaker trend, and memory repertoires showed no such trend. Because the same donors could not be followed over many years, conclusions were based on cross-sectional statistical analysis. Invariant T cells such as MAIT and iNKT could partly confound zero-insertion analyses, though diverse VJ usage argued against this for most clonotypes. The excess sharing between twins in beta out-of-frame sequences was weaker because fewer shared sequences reduced the signal-to-noise ratio. In monozygotic twins, out-of-frame TCR alpha sharing was systematically underestimated by recombination models, although the models agreed with sharing between unrelated individuals. Compared with coincidental sharing between unrelated individuals, an excess of low generation-probability sequences was observed among out-of-frame TCR alpha sequences shared between twins.

Every donor was a healthy Caucasian. The twin cohort consisted of three pairs of female monozygotic twins, all aged about 18 to 29 years. CD4+ and CD8+ T cell populations were isolated with positive isolation kits from Invitrogen. In addition, the sample was reused for a study of yellow fever vaccine responses in identical twins. The second paper further reports: According to the authors, in identical twins the way T cells responded to vaccination appeared partly convergent and partly personalized. The study precisely tracked vaccine-responding T cell clones in identical twins.

The source is a woman younger than 30 in good health. Sequencing used CD4+ T cells sorted from blood.

The DNA is TGTGCCAGCAGTTTTGCTAGCTCTAGCAATGAGCAGTTCTTC. The encoded protein is CASSFASSSNEQFF. This chain joins TRBV12-3 or TRBV12-4 to TRBJ2-1; TRBD2 is possibly the D segment (5 matching bases). V and J lose 3 bases and 6 bases, and a span of 12 bases separates them. Measured from the cysteine to the phenylalanine, the CDR3 is 14 residues long. This entry keeps only the CDR3 DNA: 42 bases, framed from base 1.